This TCR beta chain was recovered during a study of T cell repertoires in ileal Crohn's disease (dated by TCRdb to the late 2010s). Turning to the overall study: At the time of surgery, 30% to 45% of patients were active smokers, and the median duration of disease was approximately 8 years. Around 0.45 micrograms of biopsy DNA per sample were submitted for commercial TCRB immunosequencing. The study was conducted in parallel with a multicentre cohort built to find predictors of early endoscopic recurrence after ileocolonic resection. All patients had surgery for a complication: stricturing disease in 61% and penetrating disease in about 40%. Endoscopic postoperative recurrence was defined by a Rutgeerts score above i0. The study sequenced roughly 170 mucosal samples from around 52 patients, taken at several locations on the surgical specimen and at postoperative endoscopy. The M0 samples consisted of biopsies taken from the inflamed part of the ileum within the surgical resection specimen. A prospective multicentre cohort supplied the 50 or so Crohn's disease patients whose TCR repertoires were analysed. About half of the patients received postoperative therapy: about a dozen received thiopurines and some 20 received anti-TNF agents. Paper-wide results and their limitations: Higher percentages of high-frequency clones at the time of surgery were linked to endoscopic recurrence, and every patient with clonality above 26.8% (18/57) had recurrence. Compared with CD4 T cells, sorted CD8 T cells contained more high-frequency clones, which suggests that the mucosal expansions were mostly CD8. Only a subgroup of patients, of unstated size, had their mucosal CD4 and CD8 T cells sorted and sequenced. Patients who were active smokers at surgery had a significantly higher proportion of clonal expansions than non-smokers (approximately 28% vs 17%, p=0.02).

The CDR3 runs 17 residues from the cysteine to the phenylalanine. Kept here is only the CDR3 DNA, which spans 51 bases and is read in frame from base 1. The germline V gene provides CDR1 MDHEN and CDR2 SYDVKM. Trimming leaves V shorter by 1 base and J shorter by 0 bases, with the junction holding 7 bases beyond the gene matches. Library creation used the immunoSEQ multiplex PCR assay. Adaptive Biotechnology amplified CDR3 regions from genomic DNA with a two-step multiplex PCR that controlled for amplification bias. The first PCR used primers for every V and J gene segment; the second PCR added barcodes and Illumina adapters. CDR3 libraries were sequenced on an Illumina instrument. The original pipeline was this. Analysis combined the vendor-provided pipelines with custom analysis of raw data in R/Bioconductor under R version 3.3.0. Clonality, which ranges from 0 to 1, was calculated as the inverse of the normalised Shannon entropy across all productive clones. High-frequency clones were defined as the share of the repertoire occupied by the top 100 clones, with only clones passing a 95% confidence test being retained. The Simpson index measured repertoire diversity, and the Morisita-Horn index measured overlap between samples. The source is immuneACCESS, and TCRdb retained only in-frame sequences with V and J called. Part of the clones is not carried over; for the studies checked, unresolved V genes explain less than half of this, and the remainder is unexplained. The V and J calls and the clone size are those of that table, but D and trimming were determined from the DNA. A total of 15,000 or so clones appear in this sample, 70% to 80% of them only once. Approximately 15% of the sample is held by the ten biggest clonotypes.

In the case of this clone: Its cognate antigen has yet to be identified. No base-level quality is on record; no much larger clone is a single base apart.

Reading the label with the study, this specimen's time point is: inflamed ileum from the surgical specimen. Eligible patients were adults with ileal or ileocolonic Crohn's disease who had an indication for ileocolonic resection. Whole ileal mucosal biopsies were kept frozen at -80 degrees C prior to DNA extraction. Genomic DNA was isolated from frozen whole biopsies using a TRizol-based method, and the DNA was quantified with a NanoDrop 2000 spectrophotometer. The chain is encoded by TRBV28 joined to TRBJ1-1, and 8 junctional nucleotides match TRBD1. This TCR came from an adult with Crohn's disease. The sequenced sample was ileal tissue. The nucleotide sequence is TGTGCCAGCAGTTTATTAGGGACAGGCGGAGTGAACACTGAAGCTTTCTTT. This encodes CASSLLGTGGVNTEAFF.